The present T cell receptor (beta chain) was sequenced within a study of molecular identifiers for immune sequencing clone quantification. Germline V gene data show CDR1 as KGHDR and CDR2 as SFDVKD. This CDR3 spans 14 amino acids. The V end lost 0 bases, the J end lost 0 bases, and 3 bases lay between the germline ends. Libraries for naive CD8 T cells, which were made from around 18,000 to 910,000 sorted cells, drew on 10%, 30% or 50% of the RNA. Findings and caveats of the study: Approximately 980,000 naive cells reportedly did not prevent detection of spiked Jurkat TCR RNA from one cell.

In the case of this clonotype: Antigen specificity is unknown.

Bulk libraries came from a prior protocol with listed TCR primers. TCRdb reprocessed the PCR reads via MiXCR and lists one record per CDR3 protein. The table records around 480,000 distinct CDR3 sequences, around 25% of them present only once. Sequenced sample: naive CD8+ T cells from blood, with Jurkat cell RNA spiked in. The subset was: FACS-sorted CD8+CD4-CCR7+CD45RA+ naive T cells. The genes are TRBV24-1 and TRBJ2-3, with D hard to call. This sequence was found in a human donor in good health. Some libraries in this study had Jurkat cell RNA spiked in. CDR3 region: CATSDLSSTDTQYF. In DNA form, the CDR3 reads TGTGCCACCAGTGATTTGTCAAGCACAGATACGCAGTATTTT.